This T cell receptor beta chain was retrieved from a study of tumor-infiltrating lymphocytes in primary liver carcinoma. Study findings and constraints: CD4+ and CD8+ repertoires could not be compared in these unsorted bulk samples.

The input was around 530 ng total RNA; TCR beta cDNA was made from it with a constant-region primer. Three-round nested multiplex PCR performed with slightly modified ARM-PCR produced the TCR beta libraries. The first two PCR rounds used TRBV1-TRBV30 forward primers with a C-beta reverse primer, 9 to 10 cycles each. A single record per CDR3 protein comes from TCRdb applying MiXCR to the multiplex PCR reads. The repertoire holds approximately 340,000 distinct CDR3 sequences, with less than 70% as singletons. As for this clonotype: What it binds is unknown. A much larger clone lies one base from this, so it may be a read error.

Out of unsorted whole blood came the blood RNA, and germline DNA was extracted as well. This CDR3 spans 17 amino acids. V was trimmed by 4 bases and J by 4 bases, leaving 20 bases between them. This rearrangement joins TRBV12-3 or TRBV12-4 to TRBJ1-3; D is ambiguous. The source of this sequence is a man aged 35 to 55 with primary liver carcinoma and hepatitis B virus infection. The specimen was peripheral blood. For the CDR3, the DNA is TGTGCCAGCAGTTCTGTGGCCTCCCCGACTTCGGGAAACACCATATATTTT. It specifies CASSSVASPTSGNTIYF.